This TCR beta chain was recovered during a study of cytomegalovirus exposure and HLA in healthy donors. Across the study: It was reported in a later analysis that the approximately 120 validation repertoires used the same platform as the approximately 670 first-cohort repertoires.

This clone appeared a few times. As yet, its antigen is unknown. Overall study results and limits: Reportedly, diagnosis of cytomegalovirus status by the classifier showed high specificity and sensitivity.

The method was immunoSEQ multiplex PCR; TCRdb's version includes in-frame clones alone and lacks a portion of them. The data contain roughly 100,000 clones, 88% of them seen just once; the ten biggest clones take up 1.8%. Sequencing was performed on PBMCs. This receptor was taken from a young woman in good health and CMV-seropositive.

CDR3 loop: CASSALSGGARDTQYF. CDR3 nucleotide sequence: TGTGCCAGCAGCGCCCTTAGCGGGGGGGCCCGAGATACGCAGTATTTT. The rearrangement joins TRBV9 to TRBJ2-3, with TRBD2 matching 11 bases. This CDR3 has 16 residues. Germline CDR1 is SGDLS and CDR2 is YYNGEE. J was trimmed by 5 bases and V by 3 bases; bases with no gene match: 8.